This T cell receptor beta chain was found in a study of OX40 agonist ivuxolimab in advanced cancers. V shed 1 base, J shed 5 bases, and the junction held 6 bases outside the gene matches. This CDR3 has 15 amino acids. Clones were sequenced by immunoSEQ multiplex PCR, and TCRdb holds only the in-frame ones, with some missing. The table shows tens of thousands of clones, with about 92% occurring only once. Notes on this clone: Antigen specificity is unknown.

General observations from the study: Clonal expansion was among the lowest in partial responders at 0.1-3.0 mg/kg, especially CD8+.

This TCR was recovered from an adult with an advanced solid tumor such as melanoma, head and neck, liver or kidney cancer. The rearrangement uses TRBV5-3 and TRBJ2-1, with 7 nucleotides matching TRBD2. TRBV5-3 is recorded as an ORF, its role being uncertain. This specimen was CD4+ or CD8+ T cells sorted from blood, taken in a trial of the OX40 agonist ivuxolimab. Written as DNA, the CDR3 is TGTGCCAGAAGCTTGCGGCTAGCGGTTAACAATGAGCAGTTCTTC. Protein product: CARSLRLAVNNEQFF.